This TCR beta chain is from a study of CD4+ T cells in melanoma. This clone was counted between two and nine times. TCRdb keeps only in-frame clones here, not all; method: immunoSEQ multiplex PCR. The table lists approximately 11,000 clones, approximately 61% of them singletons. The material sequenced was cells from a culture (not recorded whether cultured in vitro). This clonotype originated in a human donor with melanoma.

The CDR3 DNA reads TGTGCCAGCAGCCCTGGGGCAGGGAGAAACTATGGCTACACCTTC. Encoded protein: CASSPGAGRNYGYTF. The rearrangement joins TRBV5-4 to TRBJ1-2, with D possibly TRBD1 on 5 matching bases. The CDR3 consists of 15 residues. V lost 4 bases and J lost 2, with 15 bases in between. Per germline, CDR1 SGHNT and CDR2 YYREEE (reference sequence).